This TCR beta chain was profiled in a study of T cell responses to AZD1222 COVID-19 vaccine (dated by TCRdb to the early 2020s). Study-wide context: AZD1222 recipients whose second dose came at about 4 weeks and those whose second dose came at about 12 weeks were combined into one group, since spike-specific TCR depth and breadth did not differ between the two schedules. Trial participants were enrolled into age subgroups of 18-55, 56-69 and 70-plus years, which contained about 150, 28 and 57 TCR-sequenced participants, respectively. TCR sequencing was performed for approximately 240 trial participants, of whom about 200 were given two doses of AZD1222 and around 25 were given two doses of MenACWY control vaccine.

This clone was seen just once. No antigen is known for it. Base qualities are not at hand, and no much larger clone is one base apart. V and J are trimmed by 2 bases and 0 bases, and the gene matches miss 9 bases of the junction. Including the terminal cysteine and phenylalanine, the CDR3 comprises 19 residues. The retained sequence is limited to the CDR3, 57 bases, with the frame set at the first base. CDR1 and CDR2 are drawn from the germline V gene (reference sequence): PRHDT, FYEKMQ. What the work shows at the level of the full study, not this receptor alone: Participants were mostly white British, with more females than males. The authors suggested clonal diversity may have been underestimated. Conclusions about previously exposed vaccinees are limited, since just six AZD1222 recipients were seropositive for SARS-CoV-2 at baseline. CD4 TCRs associated with the vaccine covered the entire spike protein, and the dominant responses were in regions 160-218 and 743-854. In the small 56-69-year group, the increase in depth fell short of significance, most likely because of low power. Because no day 14 peak-response samples were available, the repertoires could be characterized only after the peak T cell response. After two AZD1222 doses, spike-specific TCR breadth and depth were significantly higher than at day 0 and than in MenACWY recipients. Epitopes outside the regions mutated in the B.1.351 and B.1.1.7 variants were reportedly recognized by nearly half of the unique spike-specific TCRs.

The CDR3 regions of human TCRbeta chains were analyzed by immunosequencing. Per the source publication's procedure: Repertoire TCRs were matched against a reference library of SARS-CoV-2-specific TCRs generated with the MIRA antigen-specificity platform. Breadth was defined as the fraction of unique TCRs that were SARS-CoV-2-associated, and depth was defined as the fraction of total T cells that were SARS-CoV-2-associated. Each spike-specific TCR was assigned to its reactive spike region and to a CD4 or CD8 class using the MIRA data. Log10-transformed breadth and depth values were compared by one-way ANOVA with Sidak's multiple comparisons tests. TCRdb mirrors the immuneACCESS table, restricted to in-frame sequences. Some clones are absent from its copies; in checked studies, under half trace to an unresolved V gene, and the reason for the others is unknown. From that table come the V and J calls and clone size; the DNA was used to work out D and trimming. Recorded for this sample are about 110,000 clones; about 86% of them occurred a single time. 3.3% of the sample is held by the ten biggest clonotypes.

The time point label, read with the paper, signifies: baseline before first vaccination. The vaccinee samples were drawn from two UK trials, COV001 and COV002, one of which was a single-blind randomized controlled phase 2/3 trial testing AZD1222 (ChAdOx1 nCoV-19) in healthy adults. For TCRbeta chain sequencing, PBMC samples were collected from trial participants at day 0 and at day 28 after the second dose. This sequence was found in an adult in good health. Here the sequenced sample was peripheral blood, taken on day 0 of AZD1222 vaccination. The receptor chain draws on TRBV13 and TRBJ2-1; a stretch of 11 junction bases matches TRBD1. For the CDR3, the sequence is CASSLSPGTGGNSYNEQFF. The nucleotide sequence reads TGTGCCAGCAGCTTATCGCCGGGGACAGGGGGAAACTCCTACAATGAGCAGTTCTTC.